These 20 T cell receptor beta chains were sequenced from one sample in a study of T-cell reconstitution after alpha-beta-depleted transplantation in children. Unique molecular identifiers were incorporated during preparation of the TCRbeta library. TCRdb passed the PCR reads through MiXCR, listing each CDR3 protein once. Among just under 550,000 distinct CDR3 sequences, about a sixth were seen once, and the ten largest hold approximately 3%. The sequencing here drew on PBMCs from the stem cell graft donor, taken from the stem cell graft. Receptors were obtained from a human donor who donated a stem cell graft to a child with acute lymphoblastic leukemia.

The chain links TRBV7-8 to TRBJ2-3; 10 nucleotides line up with TRBD2. The CDR3 has 17 residues. Germline lookup yields CDR1 SGHVS and CDR2 FQNEAQ. V lost 2 bases to trimming and J lost 4 bases; unmatched junction nucleotides: 9. CDR3 residues: CASSLSLASGSPDTQYF. The CDR3 DNA is TGTGCCAGCAGCTTATCTTTGGCTAGCGGGAGTCCAGATACGCAGTATTTT.

The V gene is TRBV3-1, the J gene TRBJ2-1; no definite D call. Trimming stripped 0 bases from V and 2 bases from J, with 8 bases between. The CDR3 is made up of 15 amino acids. Germline assignment: CDR1 LGHDT and CDR2 YNNKEL (reference sequence). In DNA, the CDR3 is TGTGCCAGCAGCCAAGAAGGGTTCACCTACAATGAGCAGTTCTTC. Translating it yields CASSQEGFTYNEQFF.

This clonotype showed up many times. The chain combines TRBV7-2 with TRBJ2-3; D possibly corresponds to TRBD2 (6 bases). V lost 3 bases and J lost 2, with 15 bases in between. The CDR3 loop spans 16 amino acids. CDR1 and CDR2 (germline): SGHTA, FQGNSA. DNA of the CDR3: TGTGCCAGCAGCTTTCCGCCGGGACTGCACACAGATACGCAGTATTTT. Residues: CASSFPPGLHTDTQYF.

The chain joins TRBV12-3 or TRBV12-4 to TRBJ1-4, with TRBD1 as a possible D gene (6 bases). This CDR3 has 15 residues. Between the trimmed V and J ends, which lost 5 bases and 4 bases, there was a span of 14 bases. The CDR3 here is CASSPPDSYNEKLFF. For the CDR3, the DNA is TGTGCCAGCAGTCCCCCGGACAGCTATAATGAAAAACTGTTTTTT.

The sample holds a few counts of this clonotype. The J gene is TRBJ2-7, the V gene TRBV5-1; tentatively, D is TRBD1 (6 bases). This CDR3 spans 15 amino acids. Trimming took 4 bases from V and 5 from J, leaving 19 bases between them. Germline assignment: CDR1 SGHRS and CDR2 YFSETQ. The CDR3, as DNA: TGCGCCAGCAGCCCCGAGTACAGGGAACTCCACGAGCAGTACTTC. This sequence encodes CASSPEYRELHEQYF.

This rearrangement joins TRBV29-1 to TRBJ1-5; no definite D call. This CDR3 region has 12 residues. Germline V gives CDR1 SQVTM, CDR2 ANQGSEA. V lost 1 base and J lost 9, with 10 bases in between. CDR3 in amino acids: CSVEAAGGPQHF. The CDR3 bases are TGCAGCGTTGAAGCCGCCGGAGGGCCCCAGCATTTT.

There are a few counts of this clonotype. This rearrangement joins TRBV12-3 or TRBV12-4 to TRBJ1-2; possibly TRBD1 for D (5 bases). The CDR3 is 13 residues long. Trimming took off 6 bases at V and 6 bases at J, with 14 bases between the two ends. The CDR3 loop reads CASSLDSWNGYTF. CDR3 coding DNA: TGTGCCAGCAGCCTAGACAGCTGGAATGGCTACACCTTC.

This clonotype occurred a few times. The chain links TRBV20-1 to TRBJ2-1; no firm D call. The V gene's germline CDR1 is DFQATT and CDR2 SNEGSKA (reference sequence). Between the trimmed V and J ends, which lost 6 bases and 12 bases, there was a span of 15 bases. The CDR3 has 11 amino acids. The CDR3, as DNA: TGCAGTGCCCCCAAGGGCATACGGCAGTTCTTC. Its protein is CSAPKGIRQFF.

This chain uses TRBV11-2 with TRBJ2-5, with TRBD2 identical over 11 bases. Looked up from germline, CDR1 is SGHAT and CDR2 is FQNNGV. CDR3 length: 19 residues. The J segment lost 5 bases and the V segment lost 1 base, leaving 15 bases of the junction unmatched. In DNA form, the CDR3 reads TGTGCCAGCAGCTTAGGAATTCTCAGGGTAGCGGGAGGGCCGGAGACCCAGTACTTC. Translated, it gives CASSLGILRVAGGPETQYF.

The V gene is TRBV12-3 or TRBV12-4, the J gene TRBJ2-7; D is undetermined. The CDR3 extends over 13 amino acids. The germline V and J ends were trimmed by 3 bases and 2 bases, with 8 bases remaining between them. The DNA of the CDR3 is TGTGCCAGCAGTTTTAACCGCGCCTACGAGCAGTACTTC. Amino acid sequence: CASSFNRAYEQYF.

This clonotype was counted many times. This CDR3 is CSAQRGRLADNEQFF. The CDR3 DNA reads as TGCAGTGCTCAAAGAGGGAGACTAGCGGACAATGAGCAGTTCTTC. The chain joins TRBV20-1 to TRBJ2-1; 9 bases match TRBD2. This CDR3 is 15 amino acids long. The germline V gene encodes CDR1 DFQATT and CDR2 SNEGSKA (reference sequence). The ends lost 5 bases at V and 5 bases at J; junction bases unmatched: 10.

This clonotype was detected only once. The V and J genes are TRBV5-1 and TRBJ1-1; 8 nucleotides align to TRBD1. The CDR3 loop spans 13 amino acids. Trimming cost V 4 bases and J 7 bases; bases outside gene matches: 6. The V gene's germline CDR1 is SGHRS and CDR2 YFSETQ. In DNA form, the CDR3 reads TGCGCCAGCAGCCCGGACGGACAGGGTGAAGCTTTCTTT. It yields the protein CASSPDGQGEAFF. Looking up the rest from reference TRBV5-1 and TRBJ1-1 gives the full variable domain: KAGVTQTPRYLIKTRGQQVTLSCSPISGHRSVSWYQQTPGQGLQFLFEYFSETQRNKGNFPGRFSGRQFSNSRSEMNVSTLELGDSALYLCASSPDGQGEAFFGQGTRLTVV.

The chain has TRBV7-9 and TRBJ2-1; D could derive from TRBD1 or TRBD2 (7 bases each). CDR3 size: 16 residues. Germline lookup yields CDR1 SEHNR and CDR2 FQNEAQ (reference sequence). V lost 4 bases and J lost 0, with 13 bases in between. CDR3 nucleotide sequence: TGTGCCAGCAGCTGGGAGGGGGCGGACTCCTACAATGAGCAGTTCTTC. Protein sequence: CASSWEGADSYNEQFF.

The table lists this clonotype with a few counts. The genes are TRBV13 and TRBJ2-1, with 8 bases matching TRBD1. Per the germline V gene, CDR1 is PRHDT and CDR2 is FYEKMQ (reference sequence). This CDR3 has 19 amino acids. Trimming cost V 5 bases and J 4 bases; bases outside gene matches: 19. CDR3 residues: CASSPPRGQGLGVYNEQFF. As DNA, the CDR3 is TGTGCCAGCAGCCCCCCCAGGGGGCAGGGCCTAGGGGTATACAATGAGCAGTTCTTC.

V usage is TRBV7-2 and J usage is TRBJ2-7; 7 bases map to TRBD2. Germline V gene lookup returns CDR1 SGHTA and CDR2 FQGNSA. Trimming removed 5 bases from V and 8 bases from J; junction bases left unmatched: 9. The CDR3 has 13 residues. The CDR3: CASSTPGLVKQYF. The CDR3 DNA reads TGTGCCAGCAGCACACCCGGACTAGTTAAGCAGTACTTC.

This clonotype came up a few times. The chain has TRBV27 and TRBJ1-5; TRBD1 agrees at 7 bases. Germline V lookup: CDR1 MNHEY, CDR2 SMNVEV (reference sequence). V trimming: 2 bases; J trimming: 7 bases; junction bases outside the gene matches: 8. The CDR3 is 15 residues long. CDR3 DNA sequence: TGTGCCAGCAGTTTAAGGAAGGGGGCAAGACAGCCCCAGCATTTT. As protein: CASSLRKGARQPQHF.

Only a few counts were recorded for this clonotype. This chain joins TRBV7-3 and TRBJ2-7; 12 nucleotides align to TRBD2. The CDR3 contains 16 residues. Germline CDR1 and CDR2: SGHTA and FQGTGA. Trimming cost V 5 bases and J 5 bases; bases outside gene matches: 10. The CDR3 bases are TGTGCCAGCAGCCTGCTCCCGACTAGCGGGAGCCACGAGCAGTACTTC. It yields the protein CASSLLPTSGSHEQYF. The full variable domain, in which reference TRBV7-3 and TRBJ2-7 provide the parts outside the CDR3, is GAGVSQTPSNKVTEKGKYVELRCDPISGHTALYWYRQSLGQGPEFLIYFQGTGAADDSGLPNDRFFAVRPEGSVSTLKIQRTERGDSAVYLCASSLLPTSGSHEQYFGPGTRLTVT.

This clonotype has a handful of counts. This chain connects TRBV27 to TRBJ1-5; D is unclear. Trimming took 2 bases from V and 11 from J, leaving 16 bases between them. The CDR3 covers 14 residues. Germline CDR1 reads MNHEY; CDR2 reads SMNVEV (reference sequence). The CDR3 reads CASSLIFSPFSQHF. As DNA, the CDR3 is TGTGCCAGCAGTTTAATCTTTTCCCCCTTTTCCCAGCATTTT.

In this sample, this clonotype turned up a few times. J is TRBJ2-3 and V is TRBV10-3, with TRBD2 matching 14 bases. The CDR3 extends over 18 amino acids. The ends lost 0 bases at V and 2 bases at J; junction bases unmatched: 4. Germline values: CDR1 ENHRY, CDR2 SYGVKD. DNA of the CDR3: TGTGCCATCAGTGAGTCCGGGACTAGCGGGAGTTTCACAGATACGCAGTATTTT. Translation: CAISESGTSGSFTDTQYF.

This clonotype occurred a few times. The rearrangement links TRBV5-1 to TRBJ1-1; TRBD1 might be the D (6 bases). V was cut by 6 bases and J by 0 bases, with 15 bases left in between. The CDR3 length is 15 residues. Germline CDR1 reads SGHRS; CDR2 reads YFSETQ. The CDR3 loop reads CASTHGDTLNTEAFF. CDR3 DNA sequence: TGCGCCAGCACGCACGGGGACACGTTGAACACTGAAGCTTTCTTT.